The 7 T cell receptor beta chains given below trace back to one sample, sequenced in a study of cytomegalovirus exposure and HLA in healthy donors. PCR amplification relied on 60 Vbeta primers (plus 13 Jbeta primers). The protocol was immunoSEQ multiplex PCR, while the TCRdb copy is restricted to in-frame clones and leaves out a portion. This sample has about 140,000 clones, with around 59% found just once. Specimen: PBMCs. The source is a male donor in good health and CMV-seronegative.

The CDR3 loop reads CASSESRGSQPQHF. The CDR3 bases are TGTGCCAGCAGTGAATCCAGGGGAAGTCAGCCCCAGCATTTT. The V and J genes are TRBV6-1 and TRBJ1-5, with a weak D call TRBD1 (6 bases). This CDR3 is built from 14 residues. Germline loops: CDR1 MNHNS, CDR2 SASEGT. V lost 2 bases, J lost 6 bases, and 11 bases lay in between.

This clone has just one count. The chain is built from TRBV6-6 and TRBJ1-1, with 9 bases that match TRBD1. The CDR3 contains 15 residues. V was clipped by 2 bases and J by 4 bases; unmatched bases: 5. The V gene's germline CDR1 is MNHNY and CDR2 SVGAGI (reference sequence). The CDR3 here is CASSYPSTGGTEAFF. The CDR3 DNA is TGTGCCAGCAGTTACCCCTCGACAGGGGGCACTGAAGCTTTCTTT.

The chain joins TRBV10-3 to TRBJ2-3; TRBD2 aligns across 8 bases. CDR3 size: 16 residues. Per the germline V gene, CDR1 is ENHRY and CDR2 is SYGVKD. Trimming took 7 bases from V and 1 from J; bases not matched to a gene: 10. CDR3: CAIKGQRGSRTDTQYF. CDR3 bases: TGTGCCATCAAGGGTCAGCGGGGGTCCCGCACAGATACGCAGTATTTT.

The chain's CDR3 is CASRGSDYEQYF. The CDR3 nucleotides are TGCGCCAGCAGGGGTAGCGACTACGAGCAGTACTTC. The chain carries TRBV5-1 and TRBJ2-7, with D maybe TRBD2 (5 bases). CDR1 and CDR2 from the germline V gene are SGHRS and YFSETQ. V was pared by 5 bases and J by 3 bases, with 9 bases between. The CDR3 loop spans 12 amino acids.

The chain has TRBV11-2 and TRBJ1-2, with TRBD1 as a possible D gene (6 bases). The CDR3 totals 14 residues. The germline gives CDR1 SGHAT, CDR2 FQNNGV. V lost 4 bases, J lost 6 bases, and 15 bases lay in between. The CDR3 is CASSSATGYHGYTF. The DNA of the CDR3 is TGTGCCAGCAGCTCGGCGACAGGTTATCATGGCTACACCTTC.

The V and J genes are TRBV6-5 and TRBJ2-3; D ambiguous. The V gene lost 5 bases and the J gene lost 5 bases, with 11 bases spanning the gap. The CDR3 spans 13 residues. CDR1 MNHEY and CDR2 SVGAGI come from the germline V gene. Here the CDR3 DNA reads TGTGCCAGCAGTGCTAGAGGAAAAGATACGCAGTATTTT. Translation: CASSARGKDTQYF.

The genes are TRBV5-1 and TRBJ2-7, with 11 bases fitting TRBD2. Germline V gene lookup returns CDR1 SGHRS and CDR2 YFSETQ. The CDR3 has 16 amino acids. The V gene end was trimmed by 4 bases and the J gene end by 4 bases; junction bases not matched to a gene: 10. The CDR3 nucleotides read TGCGCCAGCAGCCTCGTACTAGCGGGGGTTTCATACGAGCAGTACTTC. Amino acid sequence: CASSLVLAGVSYEQYF. The full variable domain, rest sourced from reference TRBV5-1 and TRBJ2-7, is KAGVTQTPRYLIKTRGQQVTLSCSPISGHRSVSWYQQTPGQGLQFLFEYFSETQRNKGNFPGRFSGRQFSNSRSEMNVSTLELGDSALYLCASSLVLAGVSYEQYFGPGTRLTVT.